Each of the 7 T cell receptor beta chains below was sequenced from the same sample in a study of T cells in women clearing cervical HPV infection. Sequenced by immunoSEQ multiplex PCR; TCRdb stores in-frame clones only, minus some. The sample table includes roughly 35,000 clones. Sequenced input: blood buffy coat. The origin of the receptors is a woman aged 18 to 75 with a cervical HPV16 infection that either progressed to CIN3+ or cleared (not recorded which).

In the case of this clone: Read data end 3 residues before the CDR3 end; the end is taken from the germline J gene. The V and J genes are TRBV11-2 and TRBJ2-7; 8 bases align to TRBD2. V was clipped by 5 bases and J by 6 bases; unmatched bases: 6. This CDR3 comprises 13 residues. In germline, CDR1 is SGHAT, CDR2 FQNNGV. The CDR3 sequence is CASSPGAGVEQYF. The part of the CDR3 DNA that was read is TGTGCCAGCAGCCCTGGAGCGGGGGTCGAG.

A word on this clone: The missing CDR3 end, 3 residues past where the read stops, is filled in from the germline J gene. This chain uses TRBV11-3 with TRBJ2-3, with TRBD2 as a possible D gene (6 bases). V gave up 1 base and J gave up 6 bases, with 14 bases separating them. Looked up from germline, CDR1 is SGHNT and CDR2 is YENEEA. The CDR3 totals 15 residues. This chain's CDR3 is CASSLGGGAQDTQYF. The sequenced part of the CDR3 DNA is TGTGCCAGCAGCTTAGGCGGAGGGGCACAGGATACG.

Of note for this clone: At one end, the junction sequence differs from germline, possibly due to a read error. The read ends 3 residues before the CDR3 terminus; that terminus is restored from the germline J gene. V is TRBV7-7 and J is TRBJ2-1, with D unclear. The CDR3 runs 13 residues. The germline V gene encodes CDR1 SSHAT and CDR2 FNYEAQ (reference sequence). The CDR3 here is CASSFTRGNEQFF. The part of the CDR3 DNA that was read is TGTGCTAGCAGCTTTACCCGAGGCAATGAG. The whole variable domain, filled in from reference TRBV7-7 and TRBJ2-1, reads GAGVSQSPRYKVTKRGQDVTLRCDPISSHATLYWYQQALGQGPEFLTYFNYEAQPDKSGLPSDRFSAERPEGSISTLTIQRTEQRDSAMYRCASSFTRGNEQFFGPGTRLTVL.

About this clone: The read gets to within 3 residues of the CDR3 end, and the germline J gene fills in the rest. This chain uses TRBV6-2 or TRBV6-3 with TRBJ2-7, with D perhaps TRBD2 (6 bases). CDR1 is MNHEY and CDR2 is SVGEGT in the germline V gene. The CDR3 contains 16 residues. V lost 10 bases and J 4 bases, leaving 26 bases between the germline ends. The sequenced CDR3 bases are TGTGCCACCGATCTATCGGCGGGAAGGGATGTTTACGAG. The encoded protein is CATDLSAGRDVYE. The complete CDR3 sequence is CATDLSAGRDVYEQYF.

Note on this clone: The observed sequence ends 3 residues before the CDR3 terminus, with the missing tail filled in from the germline J gene. The genes are TRBV28 and TRBJ2-1; 7 nucleotides line up with TRBD2. Trimming at V came to 4 bases and at J to 5 bases, leaving 5 bases not matched to a gene. Germline CDR1 and CDR2: MDHEN and SYDVKM. The CDR3 has 14 residues. The CDR3 sequence: CASSSSGPNNEQFF. CDR3 bases read: TGTGCCAGCAGTTCTAGCGGCCCCAACAATGAG.

Of note for this clone: The read ends 3 residues early relative to the CDR3; the germline J gene fills the gap. The rearrangement uses TRBV9 and TRBJ2-5, with 10 bases lining up with TRBD2. The ends lost 5 bases at V and 2 bases at J; junction bases unmatched: 9. The length of the CDR3 is 16 residues. Germline V lookup: CDR1 SGDLS, CDR2 YYNGEE. CDR3 amino acids: CASSLTSGIIQETQYF. The DNA read from the CDR3 is TGTGCCAGCAGTCTTACTAGCGGGATAATACAAGAGACC.

Turning to this clone: The DNA ends 3 residues before the CDR3 does, and the rest of the CDR3 is filled in from the germline J gene. The V and J genes are TRBV20-1 and TRBJ1-2, with 12 nucleotides matching TRBD1. The CDR3 totals 19 residues. V was clipped by 3 bases and J by 6 bases; unmatched bases: 20. Germline V gene data show CDR1 as DFQATT and CDR2 as SNEGSKA (reference sequence). CDR3 region: CSASRDRGLSRILSDGYTF. The sequenced part of the CDR3 DNA is TGCAGTGCTAGCCGGGACAGGGGGCTATCAAGGATATTGTCAGATGGC.